This TCR beta chain came from a study of identical twins. The CDR3 extends over 15 amino acids. CDR1 DFQATT and CDR2 SNEGSKA come from the germline V gene (reference sequence). The junction had 15 bases not matched to a gene; V was cut back by 8 bases and J by 5 bases. Unique molecular identifiers were in the cDNA, with template-switch universal primer binding. One entry per CDR3 protein, called by TCRdb with MiXCR from the 5' RACE reads. The table lists 350,000 to 450,000 distinct CDR3 sequences, roughly 20% of them singletons. Findings of the study overall: Carriage of fewer insertions was seen in abundant cord blood beta clonotypes, whereas memory repertoires showed none. Findings came from cross-sectional statistics, without long-term follow-up of donors. The degree of excess twin sharing was weaker in beta out-of-frame sequences.

This clonotype occurred many times. Its antigen remains unidentified. The V and J genes are TRBV20-1 and TRBJ2-5; 9 bases line up with TRBD1. The sequencing input was naive T cells sorted from blood. The sequence was collected from a man between 50 and 59 years old in good health. CDR3 amino acids: CSPTHIGTGMETQYF. CDR3 coding DNA: TGCAGTCCCACCCACATCGGGACAGGGATGGAGACCCAGTACTTC.